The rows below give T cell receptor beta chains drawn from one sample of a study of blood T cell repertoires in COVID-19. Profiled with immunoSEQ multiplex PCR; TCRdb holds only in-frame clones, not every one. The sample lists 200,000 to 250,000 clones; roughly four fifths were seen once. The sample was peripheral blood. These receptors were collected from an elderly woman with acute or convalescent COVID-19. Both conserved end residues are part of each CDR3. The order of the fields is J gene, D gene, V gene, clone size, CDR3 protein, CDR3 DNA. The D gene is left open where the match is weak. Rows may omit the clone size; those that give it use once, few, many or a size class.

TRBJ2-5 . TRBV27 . CASSFKGPGRYQETQYF TGTGCCAGCAGTTTTAAGGGCCCGGGGAGGTACCAAGAGACCCAGTACTTC
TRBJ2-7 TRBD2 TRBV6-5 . CASGLAGATSYEQYF TGTGCGTCCGGACTAGCGGGAGCTACCTCCTACGAGCAGTACTTC
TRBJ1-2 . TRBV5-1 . CASSLGWVSLEKGYTF TGCGCCAGCAGCCTGGGATGGGTCTCACTAGAAAAGGGCTACACCTTC
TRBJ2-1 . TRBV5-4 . CASSLSFFGTYSYNEQFF TGTGCCAGCAGCTTGTCTTTCTTTGGGACATACTCCTACAATGAGCAGTTCTTC
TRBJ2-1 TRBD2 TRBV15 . CATSSTGTTKGDEQFF TGTGCCACCAGCAGTACCGGGACTACCAAGGGAGATGAGCAGTTCTTC
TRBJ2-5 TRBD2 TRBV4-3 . CASSRAGTSGETQYF TGCGCCAGCAGCCGAGCTGGGACTAGCGGAGAGACCCAGTACTTC
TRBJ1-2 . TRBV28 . CASSLEAGRGYTF TGTGCCAGCAGTTTAGAGGCAGGGCGAGGCTACACCTTC
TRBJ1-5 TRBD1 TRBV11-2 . CASSANRGATNQPQHF TGTGCCAGCAGCGCCAACAGGGGGGCCACGAATCAGCCCCAGCATTTT
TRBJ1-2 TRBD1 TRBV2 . CASSSTGGTYGYTF TGTGCCAGCAGTTCGACAGGGGGAACCTATGGCTACACCTTC
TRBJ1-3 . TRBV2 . CASSDRVRAGNTIYF TGTGCCAGCAGTGATAGGGTCAGGGCCGGAAACACCATATATTTT
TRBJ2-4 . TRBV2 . CASSVVRENIQYF TGTGCCAGCAGTGTGGTCCGGGAAAACATTCAGTACTTC
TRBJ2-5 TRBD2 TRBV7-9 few CASSSIEPGLAETQYF TGTGCCAGCAGCTCAATTGAACCGGGACTAGCGGAGACCCAGTACTTC
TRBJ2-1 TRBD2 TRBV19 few CASRSSGGSYNEQFF TGTGCCAGTCGTTCTAGCGGGGGGTCCTACAATGAGCAGTTCTTC
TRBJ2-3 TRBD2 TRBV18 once CASSLVHSGEDTQYF TGTGCCAGCTCACTCGTTCATAGCGGGGAGGATACGCAGTATTTT
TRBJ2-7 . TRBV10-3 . CAISLDSYEQYF TGTGCCATCAGTCTTGACAGTTACGAGCAGTACTTC
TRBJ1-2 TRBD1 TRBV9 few CASSSGDSLNGYTF TGTGCCAGCAGCTCAGGGGACAGCCTTAATGGCTACACCTTC
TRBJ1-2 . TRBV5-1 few CASSLEQGIRRGYTF TGCGCCAGCAGCTTGGAACAGGGCATTCGTAGGGGCTACACCTTC
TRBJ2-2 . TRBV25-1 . CASSEWQGSGELFF TGTGCCAGCAGTGAATGGCAGGGATCCGGGGAGCTGTTTTTT
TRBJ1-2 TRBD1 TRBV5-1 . CASSFDRDRDGLGYYGYTF TGCGCCAGCAGCTTCGACCGGGACAGGGACGGGTTAGGCTACTATGGCTACACCTTC
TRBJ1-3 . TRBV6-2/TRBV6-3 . CASSFDSAGNTIYF TGTGCCAGCAGTTTCGATTCGGCTGGAAACACCATATATTTT
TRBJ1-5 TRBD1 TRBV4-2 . CASSPRQGAGVHQPQHF TGTGCCAGCAGCCCTAGACAGGGGGCGGGTGTTCATCAGCCCCAGCATTTT
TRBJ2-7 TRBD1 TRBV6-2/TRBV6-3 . CASSVLGTGFYEQYF TGTGCCAGCAGCGTACTTGGGACAGGGTTCTACGAGCAGTACTTC
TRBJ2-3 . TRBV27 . CASSNQGRTADTQYF TGTGCCAGCAGTAATCAAGGGAGAACCGCAGATACGCAGTATTTT
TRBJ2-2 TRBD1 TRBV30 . CAWKRTGRSGELFF TGTGCCTGGAAGAGGACAGGGCGATCCGGGGAGCTGTTTTTT
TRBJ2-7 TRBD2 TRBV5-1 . CASSLVGLAGSYEQYF TGCGCCAGCAGCTTGGTGGGACTAGCGGGATCCTACGAGCAGTACTTC
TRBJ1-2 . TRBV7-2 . CASSFGWGRGYGYTF TGTGCCAGCAGCTTCGGTTGGGGGCGCGGCTATGGCTACACCTTC
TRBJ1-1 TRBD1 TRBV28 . CASSLRQGAGNTEAFF TGTGCCAGCAGTTTACGGCAGGGGGCGGGGAACACTGAAGCTTTCTTT
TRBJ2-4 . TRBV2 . CASSRTAKNIQYF TGTGCCAGCAGCCGGACTGCAAAAAACATTCAGTACTTC
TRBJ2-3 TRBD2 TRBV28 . CASSLVTSGRPDTQYF TGTGCCAGCAGTTTAGTGACTAGCGGGAGACCAGATACGCAGTATTTT
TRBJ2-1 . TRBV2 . CASSEVGPEQFF TGTGCCAGCAGTGAAGTGGGGCCTGAGCAGTTCTTC
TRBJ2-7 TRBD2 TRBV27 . CASSLGSGGSVGEQYF TGTGCCAGCAGTTTAGGTAGCGGGGGCTCAGTTGGAGAGCAGTACTTC
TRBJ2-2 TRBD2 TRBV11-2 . CASSTERGVYTGELFF TGTGCCAGCAGCACTGAGCGGGGGGTATACACCGGGGAGCTGTTTTTT
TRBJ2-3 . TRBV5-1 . CASRKDPRADTQYF TGCGCCAGCAGAAAGGACCCGAGGGCAGATACGCAGTATTTT
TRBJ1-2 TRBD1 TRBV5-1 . CASSLSGQDYGYTF TGCGCCAGCAGCTTGAGTGGACAGGACTATGGCTACACCTTC
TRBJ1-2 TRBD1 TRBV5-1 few CASSLASTGTAYGYTF TGCGCCAGCAGCTTGGCGTCAACCGGGACAGCCTATGGCTACACCTTC
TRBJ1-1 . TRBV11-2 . CASSPSWGGTEAFF TGTGCCAGCAGCCCCTCCTGGGGGGGCACTGAAGCTTTCTTT
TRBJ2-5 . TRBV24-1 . CATSKSGLRETQYF TGTGCCACCAGTAAGAGCGGACTCCGGGAGACCCAGTACTTC
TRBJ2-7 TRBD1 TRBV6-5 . CASSYSNRGAYEQYF TGTGCCAGCAGTTATTCCAACAGGGGTGCCTACGAGCAGTACTTC
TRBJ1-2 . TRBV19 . CASSTGATGYTF TGTGCCAGTAGTACTGGGGCTACTGGCTACACCTTC